The clone carrying this T cell receptor beta chain was counted many times. The target antigen is unknown. This record comes from a study of T cell repertoires in cytomegalovirus infection. Study context: Recently identified HLA-C-restricted CMV epitopes were among the peptides used. Indications of both CMV infection and matching HLA type were provided by public TCR beta signatures. Study results and limitations: CMV-specific TCR beta clonotypes restricted by HLA-C dominated the ex vivo response. Based on cumulative public TCR beta family frequency, carriers of CMV plus the relevant HLA were identified.

TCRdb itself ran the reads through MiXCR, one entry per CDR3 protein. The sample consists of about 770,000 distinct CDR3 sequences, 29% of them appearing once. This CDR3 spans 18 amino acids. V trimming: 4 bases; J trimming: 9 bases; junction bases outside the gene matches: 14. Germline V CDR1 and CDR2: SEHNR, FQNEAQ (reference sequence). Sequenced material: cultured CD8+ T cells from PBMCs, taken from culture after CMV antigen stimulation. V usage is TRBV7-9 and J usage is TRBJ2-1; 14 nucleotides match TRBD2. This sequence originates from a human donor in good health (CMV status not recorded). Some clones in this sample may be carry-over from other donors' samples. CDR3 residues: CASSSRTSGGTPTGEQFF. In DNA form, the CDR3 reads TGTGCCAGCAGCTCCAGGACTAGCGGGGGGACACCAACCGGTGAGCAGTTCTTC.